A single T cell receptor (beta chain) is shown here with its context. Its antigen is still unknown. The sample belongs to a study of cytomegalovirus exposure and HLA in healthy donors. Study observations and caveats: Reports showed the classifier diagnosing cytomegalovirus status with high specificity and sensitivity. Across donors, most TCRs were seen rarely, yet some public ones were widespread.

Only in-frame clones appear in the TCRdb table, and some are missing; sequencing was by immunoSEQ multiplex PCR. Of roughly 200,000 clones listed, 80% to 85% are singletons. The ends lost 5 bases at V and 1 base at J; junction bases unmatched: 8. Germline V CDR1 and CDR2: SNHLY, FYNNEI. The CDR3 extends over 15 amino acids. The receptor comes from a woman aged 25 to 39 in good health and CMV-seronegative. This chain joins TRBV2 and TRBJ2-7; 7 bases agree with TRBD2. The sequencing sample was made of PBMCs. This CDR3 is CASSLSGGLSYEQYF. DNA for the CDR3: TGTGCCAGCAGTCTGTCGGGGGGTCTGTCCTACGAGCAGTACTTC.